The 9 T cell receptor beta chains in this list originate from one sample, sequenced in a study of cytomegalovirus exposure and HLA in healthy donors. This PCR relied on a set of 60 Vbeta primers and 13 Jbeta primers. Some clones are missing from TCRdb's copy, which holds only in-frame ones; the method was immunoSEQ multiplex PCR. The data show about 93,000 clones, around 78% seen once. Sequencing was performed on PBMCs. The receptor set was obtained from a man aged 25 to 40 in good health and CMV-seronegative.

For the CDR3, the DNA is TGTGCCACCAGGGCCAGGGGCAAAGACGGCTACACCTTC. Translating gives CATRARGKDGYTF. This chain connects TRBV11-2 to TRBJ1-2; the D gene is possibly TRBD1 (6 bases). The CDR3 has 13 amino acids. Germline values: CDR1 SGHAT, CDR2 FQNNGV. The V end was cut by 10 bases, the J end by 8 bases, with 20 bases between.

In DNA, the CDR3 is TGTGCCAGCAGCTTAACGTCCGCAGGGACTTCCTACGAGCAGTACTTC. Its translation: CASSLTSAGTSYEQYF. The chain combines TRBV7-6 with TRBJ2-7, with D possibly matching TRBD2 (6 bases). V shed 2 bases and J shed 1 base, with 15 bases lying between them. This CDR3 spans 16 amino acids. Per germline, CDR1 SGHVS and CDR2 FNYEAQ.

In nucleotides, the CDR3 is TGTGCCATCACCCTGGGCAATATGAACACTGAAGCTTTCTTT. This codes for CAITLGNMNTEAFF. The V and J genes are TRBV10-3 and TRBJ1-1; D gene unclear. This CDR3 contains 14 residues. V gave up 7 bases and J gave up 0 bases, with 12 bases separating them. The germline V gene has CDR1 ENHRY and CDR2 SYGVKD.

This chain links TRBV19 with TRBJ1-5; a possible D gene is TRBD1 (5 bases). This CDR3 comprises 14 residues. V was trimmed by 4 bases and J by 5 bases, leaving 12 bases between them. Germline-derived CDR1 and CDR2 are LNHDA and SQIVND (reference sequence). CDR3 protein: CASSRSGGYQPQHF. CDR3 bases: TGTGCCAGTAGTAGATCGGGGGGGTATCAGCCCCAGCATTTT.

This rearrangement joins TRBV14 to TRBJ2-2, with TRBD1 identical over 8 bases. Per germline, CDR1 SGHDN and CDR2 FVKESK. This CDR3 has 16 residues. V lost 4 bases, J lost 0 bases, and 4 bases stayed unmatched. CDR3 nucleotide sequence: TGTGCCAGCAGCCTTCAGGGGGCAACGAACACCGGGGAGCTGTTTTTT. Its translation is CASSLQGATNTGELFF. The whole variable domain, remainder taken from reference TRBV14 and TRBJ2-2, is EAGVTQFPSHSVIEKGQTVTLRCDPISGHDNLYWYRRVMGKEIKFLLHFVKESKQDESGMPNNRFLAERTGGTYSTLKVQPAELEDSGVYFCASSLQGATNTGELFFGEGSRLTVL.

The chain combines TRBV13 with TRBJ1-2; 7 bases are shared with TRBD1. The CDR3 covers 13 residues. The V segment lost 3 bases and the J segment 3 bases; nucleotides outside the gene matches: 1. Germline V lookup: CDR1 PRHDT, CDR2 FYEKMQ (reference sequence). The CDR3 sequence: CASSFGTDYGYTF. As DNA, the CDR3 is TGTGCCAGCAGCTTTGGGACAGACTATGGCTACACCTTC.

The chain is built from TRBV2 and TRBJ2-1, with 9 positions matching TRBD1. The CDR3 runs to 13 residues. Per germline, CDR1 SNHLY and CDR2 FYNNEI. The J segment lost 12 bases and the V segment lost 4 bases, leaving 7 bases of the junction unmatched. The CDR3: CASSVGTGRSQFF. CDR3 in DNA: TGTGCCAGCAGTGTCGGGACAGGGAGGTCGCAGTTCTTC.

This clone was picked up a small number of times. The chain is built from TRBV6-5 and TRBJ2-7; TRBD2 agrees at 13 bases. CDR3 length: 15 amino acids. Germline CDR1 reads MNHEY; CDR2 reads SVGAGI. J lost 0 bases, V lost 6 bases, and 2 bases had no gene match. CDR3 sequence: CASRRLAGGSYEQYV. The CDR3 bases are TGTGCCAGCAGAAGACTAGCGGGAGGCTCCTACGAGCAGTACGTC.

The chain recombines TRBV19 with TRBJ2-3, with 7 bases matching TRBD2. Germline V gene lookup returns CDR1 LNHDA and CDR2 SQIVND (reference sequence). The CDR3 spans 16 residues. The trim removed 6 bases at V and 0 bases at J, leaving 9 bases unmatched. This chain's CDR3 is CASRPPAGRSTDTQYF. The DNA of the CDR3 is TGTGCCAGTAGGCCTCCAGCGGGACGTAGCACAGATACGCAGTATTTT. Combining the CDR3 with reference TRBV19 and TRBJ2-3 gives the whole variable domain DGGITQSPKYLFRKEGQNVTLSCEQNLNHDAMYWYRQDPGQGLRLIYYSQIVNDFQKGDIAEGYSVSREKKESFPLTVTSAQKNPTAFYLCASRPPAGRSTDTQYFGPGTRLTVL.